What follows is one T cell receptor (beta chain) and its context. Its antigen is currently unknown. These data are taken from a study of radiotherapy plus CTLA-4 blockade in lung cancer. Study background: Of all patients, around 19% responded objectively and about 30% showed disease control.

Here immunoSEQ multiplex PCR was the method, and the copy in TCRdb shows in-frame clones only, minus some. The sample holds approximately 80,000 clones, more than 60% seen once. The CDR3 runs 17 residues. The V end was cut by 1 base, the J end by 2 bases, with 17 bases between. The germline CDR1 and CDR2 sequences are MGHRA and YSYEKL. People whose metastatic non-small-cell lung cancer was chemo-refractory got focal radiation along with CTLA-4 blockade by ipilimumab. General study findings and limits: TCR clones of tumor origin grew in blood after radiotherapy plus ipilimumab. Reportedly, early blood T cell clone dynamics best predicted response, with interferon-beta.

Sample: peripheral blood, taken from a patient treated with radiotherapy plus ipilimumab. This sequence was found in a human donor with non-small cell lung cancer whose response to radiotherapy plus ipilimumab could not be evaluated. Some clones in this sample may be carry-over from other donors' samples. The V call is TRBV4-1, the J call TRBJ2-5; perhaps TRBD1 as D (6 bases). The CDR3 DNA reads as TGCGCCAGCAGCCAAGTTGCCCCGGGCACAGGGCAAGAGACCCAGTACTTC. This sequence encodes CASSQVAPGTGQETQYF.